Each of the 2 T cell receptor beta chains below was sequenced from the same sample in a study of siplizumab effects on memory and regulatory T cells. The assay was immunoSEQ multiplex PCR, and TCRdb's table has in-frame clones only and misses some. The sample records approximately 84,000 clones, more than 85% being singletons. Input material: CD8+ T cells sorted from blood. The receptors originated from a human donor in good health.

The rearrangement uses TRBV19 and TRBJ1-1, with D possibly matching TRBD1 (6 bases). Trimming stripped 2 bases from V and 4 bases from J, with 14 bases between. From germline, CDR1 is LNHDA and CDR2 SQIVND (reference sequence). The CDR3 extends over 15 amino acids. As DNA, the CDR3 is TGTGCCAGTAGTATACGAACAGGGTACAGCACTGAAGCTTTCTTT. As protein: CASSIRTGYSTEAFF.

The rearrangement links TRBV7-9 to TRBJ1-2; D ambiguous. The CDR3 is 14 amino acids. Per the germline V gene, CDR1 is SEHNR and CDR2 is FQNEAQ (reference sequence). Trimming removed 2 bases from V and 10 bases from J, with 17 bases in between. The CDR3, as DNA: TGTGCCAGCAGCTTAATTTCGGGTCAGGAGGACTACACCTTC. Translation gives CASSLISGQEDYTF.